A selection of T cell receptor beta chains follows, all from one sample in a study of T cell repertoires in cytomegalovirus infection. TCRdb re-derived calls from the reads in MiXCR, one entry per CDR3 protein. This repertoire shows 85,000 to 130,000 distinct CDR3 sequences, about 22% found once; its top ten account for 30% to 40%. Sequencing was carried out using CD8+ T cells from PBMCs. Receptor source: a human donor in good health (CMV status not recorded). Some clones in this sample may be carry-over from other donors' samples. CDR3s include the opening cysteine and the closing phenylalanine or tryptophan. Clone size is not always given. Where it is, it says once, few, many or a class for expanded clones.

CASSLGQGANQPQHF,few,TRBV5-6
CASSSMTVKSSGANVLTF,many,TRBV7-6
CAWNNHLQNTEAFF,few,TRBV30
CASSSGIAEAFF,many,TRBV6-2/TRBV6-3
CASSGQGNTEAFF,many,TRBV7-9
CASSDTWVSGNTEAFF,many,TRBV11-3
CASSLVEGSSPLHF,-,TRBV7-4
CASRHPGLAGVGEQFF,-,TRBV2
CASSQEDRGLSYEQYF,few,TRBV4-3
CASSGETGAFYGYTF,-,TRBV25-1
CASSLYNGSGRAGGEQFF,few,TRBV11-2
CASSSQQGAGNYGYTF,few,TRBV7-9
CASSSGTLYEQYF,-,TRBV6-1
CASSESGGIEDYGYTF,many,TRBV9
CASSEPGVEQYF,-,TRBV2
CASSGLAGGEQYF,few,TRBV25-1
CASSSEGLGASYEQYF,many,TRBV7-8
CASSPTRDINNEKLFF,-,TRBV6-5
CASSGHPGEWAEAFF,once,TRBV9
CSVERENYGYTF,many,TRBV29-1
CASSPGRGLGSFNYGYTF,-,TRBV6-1
CASISGKGSTEAFF,few,TRBV19
CASSQARTSGSYEQYF,-,TRBV14
CASSSFETGTYEQYF,-,TRBV11-2
CASSEWDRDTDTQYF,many,TRBV7-8
CAWTPSGGTGELFF,-,TRBV30
CASSYFRLAAVRSSYNEQFF,-,TRBV6-2/TRBV6-3
CAWSVGETYEQYF,few,TRBV30
CASRLKGNTEAFF,-,TRBV28
CASSTGQGGTEAFF,many,TRBV7-9
CASTPGVAGGITGELFF,few,TRBV28
CASSQGTWAGVQPQHF,-,TRBV6-2/TRBV6-3
CASSSGPEAFF,many,TRBV11-3
CASSLASRVGGYTF,-,TRBV7-8
CASSLTDRGGETQYF,-,TRBV7-9
CASSSAPGQGRGYTF,-,TRBV7-4
CASSEEQNYGYTF,once,TRBV2
CASSFLDNPYEQYF,few,TRBV12-3/TRBV12-4
CASSLVAQNTEAFF,few,TRBV13
CSANQRQGGGGYTF,few,TRBV20-1
CATSDPLPTGEGTNEQFF,few,TRBV24-1
CASTDRSSYEQYF,few,TRBV7-9
CASSRVGRNTEAFF,-,TRBV7-8
CASSSKGGLSEKLFF,-,TRBV12-3/TRBV12-4
CASSSLTTGSRLTSNEQFF,few,TRBV27
CASSYSTGMTYNEQFF,-,TRBV6-2/TRBV6-3
CASSAAPRAGAAGELFF,many,TRBV28
CASNRISGYTEAFF,many,TRBV28
CASRGAGRGTDTQYF,-,TRBV12-3/TRBV12-4
CASSLGGEYSNQPQHF,few,TRBV7-8
CASSLYTAGDWWETQYF,-,TRBV5-6
CASSLDSGADTEAFF,many,TRBV7-2
CASSSTVITNYGYTF,many,TRBV7-9
CASSLLPGSYNEQFF,many,TRBV7-6
CASSPDNSPLHF,-,TRBV28
CASSFAGGEISYGQYF,-,TRBV7-2
CSARVAGFYEQYF,-,TRBV20-1
CTSSQRQESNQPQHF,-,TRBV4-3